The 12 T cell receptor beta chains below come from one sample, sequenced in a study of beta chain features in type 1 diabetes. Since all of the isolated RNA was reverse transcribed, expressed TCRB transcripts were what got sequenced. Repertoires were generated with immunoSEQ multiplex PCR, while TCRdb's copy carries only in-frame clones and drops some. Counted here are roughly 610,000 clones, roughly a sixth occurring once; the ten biggest clones make up around 0.1%. Sequences were obtained from naive CD4+ T cells from blood. The source of these receptors is a man aged 18 to 29 in good health.

The chain is built from TRBV5-1 and TRBJ1-1; TRBD1 agrees at 8 bases. The CDR3 is 14 residues long. Germline V gene sequence: CDR1 SGHRS, CDR2 YFSETQ. V lost 4 bases to trimming and J lost 5 bases; unmatched junction nucleotides: 7. Here the CDR3 reads CASSHGTGGTEAFF. CDR3 in DNA: TGCGCCAGCAGCCACGGGACAGGTGGGACTGAAGCTTTCTTT.

The V and J genes are TRBV27 and TRBJ2-7; possibly TRBD2 for D (5 bases). Germline V CDR1 and CDR2: MNHEY, SMNVEV (reference sequence). This CDR3 region has 17 residues. The V gene lost 4 bases and the J gene lost 3 bases, with 22 bases spanning the gap. CDR3 nucleotide sequence: TGTGCCAGCAGTTCGTCTCTTAGGATGAGAGAGGGCTACGAGCAGTACTTC. This encodes CASSSSLRMREGYEQYF.

This clone was recorded a few times. This chain joins TRBV5-1 and TRBJ2-3, with 10 positions matching TRBD2. After removal of 2 bases from V and 5 bases from J, the junction contained 11 bases not matched to a gene. The CDR3 is 17 residues long. The germline gives CDR1 SGHRS, CDR2 YFSETQ. The DNA for the CDR3 is TGCGCCAGCAGCTTCGGTCCTCTAGCGGGAGCGATAGATACGCAGTATTTT. Its translation: CASSFGPLAGAIDTQYF.

This CDR3 reads CASSVSQGQETQYF. In DNA form, the CDR3 reads TGTGCCAGCAGTGTATCACAGGGGCAAGAGACCCAGTACTTC. The chain employs TRBV6-1 and TRBJ2-5; 7 bases agree with TRBD1. Trimming cost V 4 bases and J 2 bases; bases outside gene matches: 4. This CDR3 has 14 amino acids. Germline V gives CDR1 MNHNS, CDR2 SASEGT.

This rearrangement joins TRBV10-3 to TRBJ2-4; no clear D. The CDR3 loop spans 14 amino acids. Germline V gene sequence: CDR1 ENHRY, CDR2 SYGVKD. V lost 8 bases and J 1 base, leaving 12 bases between the germline ends. CDR3 amino acids: CAIRAVGAKNIQYF. CDR3 in DNA: TGTGCCATCCGTGCGGTGGGGGCCAAAAACATTCAGTACTTC.

This clone has just a few counts. This sequence joins TRBV28 and TRBJ1-2; D uncertain. CDR1 is MDHEN and CDR2 is SYDVKM in the germline V gene. This CDR3 has 13 residues. Trimming removed 5 bases from V and 4 bases from J, with 11 bases in between. CDR3 DNA: TGTGCCAGCAGTACGACGGCAGTCTATGGCTACACCTTC. The encoded protein is CASSTTAVYGYTF.

The gene calls are TRBV7-2 and TRBJ2-1, with no clear D. CDR3 length: 16 residues. V dropped 2 bases and J dropped 0 bases, with 11 bases sitting between them. The germline V gene has CDR1 SGHTA and CDR2 FQGNSA. CDR3 amino acids: CASSLRGRSSYNEQFF. In DNA form, the CDR3 reads TGTGCCAGCAGCTTACGCGGCCGGAGCTCCTACAATGAGCAGTTCTTC.

This clone was found a few times. This chain joins TRBV7-6 and TRBJ2-7; D is unclear. The length of the CDR3 is 11 residues. Trimming stripped 3 bases from V and 6 bases from J, with 6 bases between. Germline lookup yields CDR1 SGHVS and CDR2 FNYEAQ. The CDR3 region is CASSFGGEQYF. CDR3 bases: TGTGCCAGCAGCTTTGGTGGCGAGCAGTACTTC.

The chain links TRBV4-3 to TRBJ1-2; 9 bases line up with TRBD1. The length of the CDR3 is 15 residues. V shed 0 bases, J shed 3 bases, and the junction held 2 bases outside the gene matches. Germline V gene data show CDR1 as LGHNA and CDR2 as YSLEER. CDR3 coding DNA: TGCGCCAGCAGCCAAGAGGGACAGGGACACTATGGCTACACCTTC. Its protein is CASSQEGQGHYGYTF.

This sequence joins TRBV5-1 and TRBJ2-2, with TRBD2 matching 13 bases. The CDR3 loop spans 18 amino acids. Germline lookup yields CDR1 SGHRS and CDR2 YFSETQ. Germline trimming cut 4 bases from V and 5 bases from J; bases unmatched to any gene: 11. CDR3 region: CASSARTSGGPGTGELFF. CDR3 in DNA: TGCGCCAGCAGCGCTAGGACTAGCGGGGGCCCAGGGACCGGGGAGCTGTTTTTT. Full variable domain (missing parts from reference TRBV5-1 and TRBJ2-2): KAGVTQTPRYLIKTRGQQVTLSCSPISGHRSVSWYQQTPGQGLQFLFEYFSETQRNKGNFPGRFSGRQFSNSRSEMNVSTLELGDSALYLCASSARTSGGPGTGELFFGEGSRLTVL.

V and J are TRBV7-2 and TRBJ2-3, with 13 bases aligning to TRBD2. The CDR3 spans 16 residues. The trim removed 5 bases at V and 2 bases at J, leaving 4 bases unmatched. Germline V CDR1 and CDR2: SGHTA, FQGNSA. DNA for the CDR3: TGTGCCAGCAGCACGGGACTAGCGGGGTCCACAGATACGCAGTATTTT. Amino acids: CASSTGLAGSTDTQYF.

This clone was detected only a few times. The J gene is TRBJ1-5, the V gene TRBV18, with a weak D call TRBD1 (6 bases). The germline V gene has CDR1 KGHSH and CDR2 LQKENI. Trimming shortened V by 2 bases and J by 7 bases, and 18 bases separated the two germline ends. This CDR3 region has 16 residues. The CDR3 sequence: CASSPEGRGAGQPQHF. The DNA for the CDR3 is TGTGCCAGCTCACCAGAGGGCAGGGGAGCTGGGCAGCCCCAGCATTTT.